The 18 T cell receptor beta chains below come from one sample, sequenced in a study of CD8 T cells in Susac syndrome. An amount of RNA that ranged from about 0.45 to 1 ug was reverse transcribed with random hexamers. In TCRdb, the immunoSEQ multiplex PCR reads were re-called with MiXCR into one record per CDR3 protein. The table records 75,000 to 80,000 distinct CDR3 sequences, roughly 95% of them present only once. Sequenced input: CD8+ T cells from PBMCs. All receptors come from a human donor with Susac syndrome.

The chain uses TRBV7-8 and TRBJ2-2; 11 positions match TRBD2. The ends lost 4 bases at V and 8 bases at J; junction bases unmatched: 12. This CDR3 spans 17 amino acids. Germline CDR1 reads SGHVS; CDR2 reads FQNEAQ. The CDR3 protein is CASSYLRIAGGLGELFF. For the CDR3, the DNA is TGTGCCAGCAGCTACCTTCGGATAGCGGGGGGGTTAGGGGAGCTGTTTTTT. Full variable domain (outside the CDR3, taken from reference TRBV7-8 and TRBJ2-2): GAGVSQSPRYKVAKRGQDVALRCDPISGHVSLFWYQQALGQGPEFLTYFQNEAQLDKSGLPSDRFFAERPEGSVSTLKIQRTQQEDSAVYLCASSYLRIAGGLGELFFGEGSRLTVL.

J is TRBJ2-3 and V is TRBV7-6; no clear D. This CDR3 contains 13 residues. V was pared by 5 bases and J by 3 bases, with 9 bases between. Germline V lookup: CDR1 SGHVS, CDR2 FNYEAQ. CDR3 sequence reads: CASSRVGTDTQYF. The CDR3 nucleotides are TGTGCCAGCAGCAGGGTTGGTACAGATACGCAGTATTTT.

The chain carries TRBV25-1 and TRBJ2-7, with 10 nucleotides matching TRBD2. The CDR3 is 16 residues long. V gave up 4 bases and J gave up 0 bases; unmatched junction bases: 6. The germline V gene has CDR1 MGHDK and CDR2 SYGVNS. Here the CDR3 DNA reads TGTGCCAGCAGTGTCCCCGGGACTAGCGACTCCTACGAGCAGTACTTC. It encodes CASSVPGTSDSYEQYF.

The chain is built from TRBV9 and TRBJ2-7; 8 positions match TRBD1. Per germline, CDR1 SGDLS and CDR2 YYNGEE. V lost 3 bases and J lost 0; bases outside the gene matches: 5. CDR3 length: 15 amino acids. CDR3 sequence: CASSAEDRVSYEQYF. In DNA form, the CDR3 reads TGTGCCAGCAGCGCGGAGGACAGGGTCTCCTACGAGCAGTACTTC.

The rearrangement joins TRBV13 to TRBJ1-1, with no clear D. The V end lost 0 bases, the J end lost 4 bases, and 6 bases lay between the germline ends. The CDR3 spans 13 residues. Germline CDR1 reads PRHDT; CDR2 reads FYEKMQ (reference sequence). CDR3 DNA: TGTGCCAGCAGCTTAGGAAAAGGCACTGAAGCTTTCTTT. Amino acid sequence: CASSLGKGTEAFF.

This chain uses TRBV3-1 with TRBJ2-3; 8 bases align to TRBD2. The germline V gene encodes CDR1 LGHDT and CDR2 YNNKEL (reference sequence). The CDR3 loop spans 16 amino acids. V shed 2 bases and J 3 bases; nucleotides not matched to a gene: 7. The CDR3 DNA sequence: TGTGCCAGCAGCCAACTAATAGCGGGACCGACAGATACGCAGTATTTT. Translation gives CASSQLIAGPTDTQYF.

J is TRBJ2-3 and V is TRBV7-9; tentatively, D is TRBD1 (5 bases). Germline V gives CDR1 SEHNR, CDR2 FQNEAQ (reference sequence). CDR3 length: 14 amino acids. Trimming took 5 bases from V and 5 from J, leaving 14 bases between them. CDR3 coding DNA: TGTGCCAGCAGCCCGCAAGGGGCAGAAGATACGCAGTATTTT. It translates to CASSPQGAEDTQYF. Combining the CDR3 with reference TRBV7-9 and TRBJ2-3 gives the whole variable domain DTGVSQNPRHKITKRGQNVTFRCDPISEHNRLYWYRQTLGQGPEFLTYFQNEAQLEKSRLLSDRFSAERPKGSFSTLEIQRTEQGDSAMYLCASSPQGAEDTQYFGPGTRLTVL.

The chain has TRBV5-4 and TRBJ2-3; 9 bases map to TRBD1. The CDR3 is made up of 16 amino acids. In germline, CDR1 is SGHNT, CDR2 YYREEE (reference sequence). J was trimmed by 1 base and V by 2 bases; bases with no gene match: 5. Here the CDR3 reads CASSLQGAGGTDTQYF. CDR3 nucleotides: TGTGCCAGCAGCTTACAGGGGGCCGGAGGCACAGATACGCAGTATTTT.

This clonotype appeared once. The rearrangement joins TRBV20-1 to TRBJ2-3; a weak D match, TRBD2 (6 bases). Trimming stripped 1 base from V and 11 bases from J, with 22 bases between. This CDR3 contains 15 residues. Per germline, CDR1 DFQATT and CDR2 SNEGSKA (reference sequence). The CDR3 sequence: CSARATSVEGLVQYF. Written as DNA, the CDR3 is TGCAGTGCTAGAGCGACGTCAGTAGAGGGACTGGTGCAGTATTTT.

V is TRBV9 and J is TRBJ1-1; TRBD1 matches at 7 bases. CDR3 size: 15 residues. Trimming cost V 3 bases and J 4 bases; bases outside gene matches: 9. Germline lookup yields CDR1 SGDLS and CDR2 YYNGEE. CDR3 nucleotide sequence: TGTGCCAGCAGCGAGCGAGACAGGGAGGTCACTGAAGCTTTCTTT. It encodes CASSERDREVTEAFF.

This chain links TRBV7-9 with TRBJ1-1, with 7 bases identical to TRBD1. The length of the CDR3 is 16 residues. Germline CDR1 reads SEHNR; CDR2 reads FQNEAQ (reference sequence). V lost 4 bases to trimming and J lost 4 bases; unmatched junction nucleotides: 12. CDR3 loop: CASSSSSTGDGTEAFF. The CDR3 DNA sequence: TGTGCCAGCAGCTCGTCCTCAACAGGGGACGGCACTGAAGCTTTCTTT.

V usage is TRBV19 and J usage is TRBJ2-3; D remains ambiguous. CDR1 is LNHDA, CDR2 SQIVND, per germline (reference sequence). The CDR3 runs to 13 residues. V was pared by 5 bases and J by 4 bases, with 10 bases between. DNA for the CDR3: TGTGCCAGTAGTCCCGCCCCGGCAGATACGCAGTATTTT. Translating it yields CASSPAPADTQYF. Full variable domain (rest looked up from reference TRBV19 and TRBJ2-3): DGGITQSPKYLFRKEGQNVTLSCEQNLNHDAMYWYRQDPGQGLRLIYYSQIVNDFQKGDIAEGYSVSREKKESFPLTVTSAQKNPTAFYLCASSPAPADTQYFGPGTRLTVL.

The V and J genes are TRBV24-1 and TRBJ2-1; D is undetermined. V was shortened by 0 bases and J by 10 bases, with 9 bases between the two germline ends. The CDR3 extends over 13 amino acids. Per the germline V gene, CDR1 is KGHDR and CDR2 is SFDVKD. CDR3 residues: CATSDLKGNEQFF. CDR3 nucleotide sequence: TGTGCCACCAGTGATTTGAAGGGAAACGAGCAGTTCTTC.

This rearrangement joins TRBV12-5 to TRBJ2-3; D is perhaps TRBD1 (5 bases). The CDR3 totals 14 residues. Trimming pared 2 bases from V and 4 bases from J, leaving 10 bases between. Germline CDR1 LGHNT, CDR2 FRNRAP. In nucleotides, the CDR3 is TGTGCTAGTGGTTTGAATAGGGGCGCAGATACGCAGTATTTT. The encoded protein is CASGLNRGADTQYF.

The DNA for the CDR3 is TGTGCCAGCAGCTTAGGAAGGGAACCCTACAATGAGCAGTTCTTC. Translation: CASSLGREPYNEQFF. This chain connects TRBV7-9 to TRBJ2-1; no firm D call. Trimming took 1 base from V and 2 from J, leaving 9 bases between them. The CDR3 is 15 residues long. CDR1 SEHNR and CDR2 FQNEAQ come from the germline V gene (reference sequence).

This chain joins TRBV24-1 and TRBJ2-3; D uncertain. From germline, CDR1 is KGHDR and CDR2 SFDVKD. The CDR3 length is 16 residues. V lost 1 base and J lost 0, with 10 bases in between. CDR3 protein: CATSDFWGTSTDTQYF. The CDR3 DNA reads as TGTGCCACCAGTGATTTTTGGGGTACTAGCACAGATACGCAGTATTTT.

The V gene is TRBV20-1, the J gene TRBJ2-1; D uncertain. Germline V gene data show CDR1 as DFQATT and CDR2 as SNEGSKA (reference sequence). V was cut by 0 bases and J by 3 bases, with 12 bases left in between. There are 15 residues in the CDR3. This CDR3 reads CSARDSSGDYNEQFF. The CDR3 DNA reads as TGCAGTGCTAGAGATAGTAGTGGGGACTACAATGAGCAGTTCTTC.

The chain combines TRBV30 with TRBJ2-3; D is unclear. Germline loops: CDR1 GTSNPN, CDR2 SVGIG (reference sequence). Trimming shortened V by 2 bases and J by 0 bases, and 21 bases separated the two germline ends. This CDR3 is built from 18 residues. The CDR3: CAWSSTIPPPRSTDTQYF. CDR3 DNA: TGTGCCTGGAGTTCGACAATTCCCCCACCCCGTAGCACAGATACGCAGTATTTT. The variable domain in full, with the rest retrieved from reference TRBV30 and TRBJ2-3, is SQTIHQWPATLVQPVGSPLSLECTVEGTSNPNLYWYRQAAGRGLQLLFYSVGIGQISSEVPQNLSASRPQDRQFILSSKKLLLSDSGFYLCAWSSTIPPPRSTDTQYFGPGTRLTVL.